The present TCR beta chain was sequenced within a study of molecular identifiers for immune sequencing clone quantification. TCRdb reprocessed the PCR reads via MiXCR and lists one record per CDR3 protein. The sample includes over 600,000 distinct CDR3 sequences, about 20% of them seen just once. This sequence was found in a human donor in good health. Some libraries in this study had Jurkat cell RNA spiked in. Input material: naive CD8+ T cells from blood, with Jurkat cell RNA spiked in. Subset specified: FACS-sorted CD8+CD4-CCR7+CD45RA+ naive T cells.

CDR3 in amino acids: CASSKSIVRETQYF. The CDR3 DNA reads TGTGCCAGCAGTAAAAGTATAGTGCGGGAGACCCAGTACTTC. V gene TRBV6-2 or TRBV6-3 combines with J gene TRBJ2-5; D remains unclear. The CDR3 is made up of 14 amino acids. Germline V CDR1 and CDR2: MNHEY, SVGEGT. Trimming shortened V by 5 bases and J by 5 bases, and 15 bases separated the two germline ends.